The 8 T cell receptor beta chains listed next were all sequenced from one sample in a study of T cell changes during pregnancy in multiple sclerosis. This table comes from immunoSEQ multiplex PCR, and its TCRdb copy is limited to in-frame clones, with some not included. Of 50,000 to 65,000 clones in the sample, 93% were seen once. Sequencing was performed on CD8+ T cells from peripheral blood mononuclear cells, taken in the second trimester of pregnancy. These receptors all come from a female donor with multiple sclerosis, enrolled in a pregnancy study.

The CDR3 protein is CASSPMQALKTQYF. DNA for the CDR3: TGTGCCAGCAGCCCTATGCAGGCTCTCAAGACCCAGTACTTC. The J gene is TRBJ2-5, the V gene TRBV28; D uncertain. The CDR3 runs 14 residues. Germline V gives CDR1 MDHEN, CDR2 SYDVKM. Trimming shortened V by 6 bases and J by 6 bases, and 17 bases separated the two germline ends.

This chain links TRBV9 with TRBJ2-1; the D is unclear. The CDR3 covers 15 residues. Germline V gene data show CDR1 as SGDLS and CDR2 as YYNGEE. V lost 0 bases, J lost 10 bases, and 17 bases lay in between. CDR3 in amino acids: CASSVDLGARAEQFF. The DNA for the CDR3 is TGTGCCAGCAGCGTAGACCTTGGAGCCCGAGCGGAGCAGTTCTTC. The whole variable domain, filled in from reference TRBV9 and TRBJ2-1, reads DSGVTQTPKHLITATGQRVTLRCSPRSGDLSVYWYQQSLDQGLQFLIQYYNGEERAKGNILERFSAQQFPDLHSELNLSSLELGDSALYFCASSVDLGARAEQFFGPGTRLTVL.

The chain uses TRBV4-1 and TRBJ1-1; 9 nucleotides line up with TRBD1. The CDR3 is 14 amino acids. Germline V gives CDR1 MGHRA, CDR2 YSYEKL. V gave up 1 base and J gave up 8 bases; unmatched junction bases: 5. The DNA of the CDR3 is TGCGCCAGCAGCCAAGTTCAAGGACAGGGGGAAGCTTTCTTT. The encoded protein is CASSQVQGQGEAFF.

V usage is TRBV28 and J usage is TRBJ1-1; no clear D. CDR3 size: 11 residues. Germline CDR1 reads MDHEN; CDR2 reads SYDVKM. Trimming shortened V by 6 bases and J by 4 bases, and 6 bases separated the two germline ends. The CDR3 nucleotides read TGTGCCAGCAGCCTTCGCACTGAAGCTTTCTTT. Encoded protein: CASSLRTEAFF.

The CDR3 region is CASSLGPQVHGYTF. Here the CDR3 DNA reads TGTGCCAGCAGCTTAGGCCCACAGGTACATGGCTACACCTTC. V gene TRBV7-2 combines with J gene TRBJ1-2; D might be TRBD1 (5 bases). V lost 1 base to trimming and J lost 6 bases, with 12 bases between them. Germline V CDR1 and CDR2: SGHTA, FQGNSA. This CDR3 comprises 14 residues.

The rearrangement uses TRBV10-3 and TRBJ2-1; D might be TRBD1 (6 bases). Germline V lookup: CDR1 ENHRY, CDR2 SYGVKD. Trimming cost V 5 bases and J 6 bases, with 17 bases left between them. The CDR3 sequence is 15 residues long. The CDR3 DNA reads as TGTGCCATCAGTACCCGGGACACAAAGCGCAATGAGCAGTTCTTC. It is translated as CAISTRDTKRNEQFF.

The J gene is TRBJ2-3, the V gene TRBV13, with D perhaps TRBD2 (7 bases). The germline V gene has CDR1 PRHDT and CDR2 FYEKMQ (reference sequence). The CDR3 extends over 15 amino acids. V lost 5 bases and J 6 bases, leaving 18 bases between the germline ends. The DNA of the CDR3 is TGTGCCAGCAGCAATAGGGGGGGAAACAGGGATACGCAGTATTTT. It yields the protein CASSNRGGNRDTQYF.

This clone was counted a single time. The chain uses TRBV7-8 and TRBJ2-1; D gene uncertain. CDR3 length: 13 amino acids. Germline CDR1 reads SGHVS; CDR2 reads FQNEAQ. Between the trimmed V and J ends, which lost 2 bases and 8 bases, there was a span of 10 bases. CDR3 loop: CASSLYGEYEQFF. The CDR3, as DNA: TGTGCCAGCAGCTTATATGGAGAGTATGAGCAGTTCTTC.